Below, 14 T cell receptor beta chains from the same sample are listed, as sequenced in a study of response to subunit inactivated influenza vaccine. TCRdb fed the RT-PCR reads into MiXCR, producing one record per CDR3 protein. The profile shows about 540,000 distinct CDR3 sequences, approximately 20% of them singletons. These sequences were also reported in another study, on T cells expressing NK-cell markers. That source notes: In generating TCR beta cDNA, 5'RACE template switching with UMIs was used.

The sample was CD4+ T cells sorted from PBMCs, taken 12 days after vaccination. Receptors were obtained from a man aged 50-60 years who received an inactivated influenza vaccine.

This chain uses TRBV5-1 with TRBJ1-2; 7 nucleotides agree with TRBD1. J was trimmed by 4 bases and V by 4 bases; bases with no gene match: 4. Germline CDR1 is SGHRS and CDR2 is YFSETQ. The CDR3 consists of 13 residues. This CDR3 reads CASSVGQSYGYTF. The CDR3 DNA reads TGCGCCAGCAGCGTGGGACAGTCCTATGGCTACACCTTC.

This rearrangement joins TRBV25-1 to TRBJ2-7, with TRBD2 identical over 9 bases. Looked up from germline, CDR1 is MGHDK and CDR2 is SYGVNS. CDR3 length: 14 residues. J gave up 7 bases and V 1 base, and 5 bases lay outside the gene matches. The CDR3 protein is CASSEWAGGQEQYF. The CDR3 DNA follows: TGTGCCAGCAGTGAATGGGCGGGGGGGCAAGAGCAGTACTTC.

The CDR3 here is CASSEGTGGLTGELFF. The DNA of the CDR3 is TGCGCCAGCAGCGAGGGGACAGGGGGCCTCACCGGGGAGCTGTTTTTT. The chain has TRBV5-1 and TRBJ2-2; 12 bases line up with TRBD1. The CDR3 loop spans 16 amino acids. Germline trimming cut 4 bases from V and 4 bases from J; bases unmatched to any gene: 5. Germline CDR1 and CDR2: SGHRS and YFSETQ.

In the case of this clonotype: The junction does not match germline at one end; this may be a read error. The chain recombines TRBV7-7 with TRBJ2-1; no definite D call. CDR1 SSHAT and CDR2 FNYEAQ come from the germline V gene (reference sequence). The CDR3 totals 13 residues. CDR3 region: CASSLVPDNEQFF. The CDR3, as DNA: TGTGCTAGCAGCTTAGTCCCAGACAATGAGCAGTTCTTC.

This clonotype was observed a few times. The chain has TRBV5-1 and TRBJ2-7, with 8 bases identical to TRBD1. The V gene's germline CDR1 is SGHRS and CDR2 YFSETQ. This CDR3 has 14 residues. V gave up 0 bases and J gave up 6 bases; unmatched junction bases: 5. DNA of the CDR3: TGCGCCAGCAGCTTGGCGGACAGGGTTGGCGAGCAGTACTTC. It yields the protein CASSLADRVGEQYF.

The sample holds a few counts of this clonotype. This sequence joins TRBV12-3 or TRBV12-4 and TRBJ2-4; 13 bases map to TRBD2. With V trimmed by 0 bases and J by 1 base, 18 bases remained unmatched. This CDR3 region has 23 residues. The CDR3 here is CASSLAHRPRLLAGGLAKNIQYF. The CDR3 DNA follows: TGTGCCAGCAGTTTAGCCCACAGGCCCCGGTTACTAGCGGGAGGGCTTGCCAAAAACATTCAGTACTTC.

V gene TRBV6-1 combines with J gene TRBJ2-7, with D uncertain. V shed 6 bases and J shed 3 bases, with 18 bases lying between them. CDR1 and CDR2 (germline): MNHNS, SASEGT. The CDR3 is made up of 15 amino acids. CDR3 residues: CASREREQGLYEQYF. The DNA of the CDR3 is TGTGCCAGCAGGGAACGCGAACAAGGCCTCTACGAGCAGTACTTC.

This clonotype was counted between two and nine times. This chain joins TRBV29-1 and TRBJ1-2; weak D call: TRBD1 (5 bases). V gave up 3 bases and J gave up 1 base, with 12 bases separating them. Looked up from germline, CDR1 is SQVTM and CDR2 is ANQGSEA. The length of the CDR3 is 14 residues. The CDR3 region is CSVDLSGNNYGYTF. CDR3 nucleotide sequence: TGCAGCGTTGACTTGTCAGGGAATAACTATGGCTACACCTTC.

This chain joins TRBV10-3 and TRBJ2-5; possibly TRBD1 or TRBD2 for D (5 bases each). The CDR3 runs to 13 residues. V lost 8 bases and J lost 4, with 14 bases in between. Germline CDR1 and CDR2: ENHRY and SYGVKD. This chain's CDR3 is CAISRGQRETQYF. DNA of the CDR3: TGTGCCATCTCACGGGGCCAACGAGAGACCCAGTACTTC.

The chain combines TRBV7-9 with TRBJ2-3, with TRBD1 identical over 7 bases. Trimming took 8 bases from V and 2 from J; bases not matched to a gene: 16. The CDR3 sequence is 17 residues long. CDR1 is SEHNR and CDR2 is FQNEAQ in the germline V gene (reference sequence). Here the CDR3 DNA reads TGTGCCAGCGTGCTCTCCCGACAGGGCTTCCCCACAGATACGCAGTATTTT. Its translation is CASVLSRQGFPTDTQYF.

The chain has TRBV5-5 and TRBJ1-1, with 7 bases identical to TRBD1. Per the germline V gene, CDR1 is SGHKS and CDR2 is YYEKEE (reference sequence). V was clipped by 2 bases and J by 12 bases; unmatched bases: 19. The CDR3 consists of 16 residues. CDR3 sequence reads: CASSFNPVMGTGVTFF. CDR3 nucleotides: TGTGCCAGCAGCTTCAACCCGGTAATGGGCACAGGGGTAACTTTCTTT. Using reference TRBV5-5 and TRBJ1-1 for the parts outside the CDR3, the full variable domain is DAGVTQSPTHLIKTRGQQVTLRCSPISGHKSVSWYQQVLGQGPQFIFQYYEKEERGRGNFPDRFSARQFPNYSSELNVNALLLGDSALYLCASSFNPVMGTGVTFFGQGTRLTVV.

The rearrangement links TRBV5-5 to TRBJ2-1; 8 bases are shared with TRBD2. The trim removed 2 bases at V and 4 bases at J, leaving 5 bases unmatched. CDR1 and CDR2 (germline): SGHKS, YYEKEE (reference sequence). The CDR3 contains 15 residues. The CDR3 DNA sequence: TGTGCCAGCAGCTTCCTGACGGGGGGGTACAATGAGCAGTTCTTC. As protein: CASSFLTGGYNEQFF. Supplemented by reference TRBV5-5 and TRBJ2-1, the full variable domain reads DAGVTQSPTHLIKTRGQQVTLRCSPISGHKSVSWYQQVLGQGPQFIFQYYEKEERGRGNFPDRFSARQFPNYSSELNVNALLLGDSALYLCASSFLTGGYNEQFFGPGTRLTVL.

This chain links TRBV2 with TRBJ1-6; D is unclear. The length of the CDR3 is 12 residues. The germline V gene encodes CDR1 SNHLY and CDR2 FYNNEI. Trimming removed 4 bases at V and 15 bases at J, with 13 bases between. Here the CDR3 reads CASSAIQADLHF. The CDR3 DNA follows: TGTGCCAGCAGTGCCATCCAAGCAGACCTCCACTTT. The entire variable domain, with the rest obtained from reference TRBV2 and TRBJ1-6, is as follows: EPEVTQTPSHQVTQMGQEVILRCVPISNHLYFYWYRQILGQKVEFLVSFYNNEISEKSEIFDDQFSVERPDGSNFTLKIRSTKLEDSAMYFCASSAIQADLHFGNGTRLTVT.

V usage is TRBV4-2 and J usage is TRBJ1-2; perhaps TRBD1 as D (5 bases). The germline V gene encodes CDR1 LGHNA and CDR2 YNFKEQ. This CDR3 comprises 13 residues. V lost 0 bases to trimming and J lost 7 bases, with 9 bases between them. CDR3 sequence (DNA): TGTGCCAGCAGCCAAGAACGGAGGGGTGGCTACACCTTC. It yields the protein CASSQERRGGYTF.